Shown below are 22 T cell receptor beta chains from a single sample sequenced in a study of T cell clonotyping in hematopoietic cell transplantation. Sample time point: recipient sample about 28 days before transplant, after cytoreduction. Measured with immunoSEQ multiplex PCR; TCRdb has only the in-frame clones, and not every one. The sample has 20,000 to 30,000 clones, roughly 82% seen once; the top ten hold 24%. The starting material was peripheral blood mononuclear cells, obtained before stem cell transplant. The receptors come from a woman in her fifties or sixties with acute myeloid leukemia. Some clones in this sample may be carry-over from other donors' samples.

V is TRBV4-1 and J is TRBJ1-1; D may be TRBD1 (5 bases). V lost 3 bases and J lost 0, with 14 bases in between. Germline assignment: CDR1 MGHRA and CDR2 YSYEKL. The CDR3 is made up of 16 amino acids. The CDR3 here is CASSHLTGHLNTEAFF. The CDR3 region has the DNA TGCGCCAGCAGCCATCTTACCGGACACCTGAACACTGAAGCTTTCTTT.

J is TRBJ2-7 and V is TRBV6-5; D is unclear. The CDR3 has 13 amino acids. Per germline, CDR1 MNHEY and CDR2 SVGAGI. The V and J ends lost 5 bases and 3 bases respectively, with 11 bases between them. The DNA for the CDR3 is TGTGCCAGCAGTCCTCAGGTTCGCTACGAGCAGTACTTC. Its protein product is CASSPQVRYEQYF.

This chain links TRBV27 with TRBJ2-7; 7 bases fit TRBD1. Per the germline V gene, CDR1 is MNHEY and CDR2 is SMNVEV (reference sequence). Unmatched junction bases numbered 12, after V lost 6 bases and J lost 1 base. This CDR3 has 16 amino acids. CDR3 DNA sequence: TGTGCCAGCAGCGGCATCAGACAGGGTCCATCCTACGAGCAGTACTTC. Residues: CASSGIRQGPSYEQYF.

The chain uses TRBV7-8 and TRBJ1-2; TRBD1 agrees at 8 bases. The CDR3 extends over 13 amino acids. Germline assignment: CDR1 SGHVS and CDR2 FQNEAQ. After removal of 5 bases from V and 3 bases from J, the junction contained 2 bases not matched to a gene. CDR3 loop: CASSPRGHYGYTF. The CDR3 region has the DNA TGTGCCAGCAGCCCCAGGGGGCACTATGGCTACACCTTC.

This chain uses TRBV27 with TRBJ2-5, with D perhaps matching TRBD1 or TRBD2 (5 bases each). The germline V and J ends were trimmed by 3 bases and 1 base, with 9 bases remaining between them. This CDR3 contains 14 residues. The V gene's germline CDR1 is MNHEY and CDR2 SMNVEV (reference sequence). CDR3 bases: TGTGCCAGCAGTTTGACGGGGCTCCAAGAGACCCAGTACTTC. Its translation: CASSLTGLQETQYF.

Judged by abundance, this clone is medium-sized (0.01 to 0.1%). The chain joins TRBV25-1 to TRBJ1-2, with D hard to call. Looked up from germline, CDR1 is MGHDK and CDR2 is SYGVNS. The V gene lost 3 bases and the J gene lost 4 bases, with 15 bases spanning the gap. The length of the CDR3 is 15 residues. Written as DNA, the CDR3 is TGTGCCAGCAGTGACGACATGGGGAAGTTCTATGGCTACACCTTC. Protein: CASSDDMGKFYGYTF.

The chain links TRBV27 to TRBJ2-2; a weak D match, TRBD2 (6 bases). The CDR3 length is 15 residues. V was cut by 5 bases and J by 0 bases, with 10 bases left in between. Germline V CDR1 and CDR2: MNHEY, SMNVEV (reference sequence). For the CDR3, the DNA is TGTGCCAGCAGTCCCCTAGCGACGAACACCGGGGAGCTGTTTTTT. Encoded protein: CASSPLATNTGELFF.

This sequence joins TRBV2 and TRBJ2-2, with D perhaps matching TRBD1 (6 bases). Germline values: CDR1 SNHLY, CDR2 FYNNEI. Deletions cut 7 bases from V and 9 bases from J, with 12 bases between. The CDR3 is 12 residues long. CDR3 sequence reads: CASTMDSRELFF. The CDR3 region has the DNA TGTGCCAGCACCATGGACAGCAGGGAGCTGTTTTTT.

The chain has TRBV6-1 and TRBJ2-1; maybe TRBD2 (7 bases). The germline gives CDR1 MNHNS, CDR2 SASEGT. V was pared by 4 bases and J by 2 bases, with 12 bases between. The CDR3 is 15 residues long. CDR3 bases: TGTGCCAGCAGTGGAGGGGGGGGAACCTACAATGAGCAGTTCTTC. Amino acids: CASSGGGGTYNEQFF.

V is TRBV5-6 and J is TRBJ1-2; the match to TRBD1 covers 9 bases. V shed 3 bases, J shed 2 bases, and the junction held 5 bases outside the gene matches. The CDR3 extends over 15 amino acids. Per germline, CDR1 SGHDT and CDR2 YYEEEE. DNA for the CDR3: TGTGCCAGCAGCTCTCGGGGACAGGGAAACTATGGCTACACCTTC. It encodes CASSSRGQGNYGYTF.

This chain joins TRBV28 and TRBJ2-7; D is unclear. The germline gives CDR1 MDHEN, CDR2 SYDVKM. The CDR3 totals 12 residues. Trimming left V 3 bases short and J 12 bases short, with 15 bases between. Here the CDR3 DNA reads TGTGCCAGCAGTTTCGGGCCGTACGATTTGTACTTC. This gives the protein CASSFGPYDLYF. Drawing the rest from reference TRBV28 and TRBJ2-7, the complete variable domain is DVKVTQSSRYLVKRTGEKVFLECVQDMDHENMFWYRQDPGLGLRLIYFSYDVKMKEKGDIPEGYSVSREKKERFSLILESASTNQTSMYLCASSFGPYDLYFGPGTRLTVT.

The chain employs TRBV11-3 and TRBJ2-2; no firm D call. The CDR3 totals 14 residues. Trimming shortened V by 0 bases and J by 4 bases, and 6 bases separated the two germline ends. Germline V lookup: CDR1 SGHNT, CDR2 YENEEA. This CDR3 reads CASSLDLGTGELFF. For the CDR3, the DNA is TGTGCCAGCAGCTTAGATCTCGGCACCGGGGAGCTGTTTTTT.

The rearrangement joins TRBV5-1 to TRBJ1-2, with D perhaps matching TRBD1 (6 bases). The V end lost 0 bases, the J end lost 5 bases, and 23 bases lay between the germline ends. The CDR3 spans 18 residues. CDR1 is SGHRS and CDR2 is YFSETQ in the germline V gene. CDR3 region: CASSLAGGLELKVYGYTF. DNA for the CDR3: TGCGCCAGCAGCTTGGCCGGGGGGCTGGAGCTTAAGGTTTATGGCTACACCTTC.

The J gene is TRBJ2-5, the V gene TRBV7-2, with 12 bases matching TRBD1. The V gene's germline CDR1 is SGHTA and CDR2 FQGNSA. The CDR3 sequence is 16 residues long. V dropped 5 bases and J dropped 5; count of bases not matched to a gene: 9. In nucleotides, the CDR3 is TGTGCCAGCAGCCTCGTGGGACAGGGGGCACGGGAGACCCAGTACTTC. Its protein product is CASSLVGQGARETQYF.

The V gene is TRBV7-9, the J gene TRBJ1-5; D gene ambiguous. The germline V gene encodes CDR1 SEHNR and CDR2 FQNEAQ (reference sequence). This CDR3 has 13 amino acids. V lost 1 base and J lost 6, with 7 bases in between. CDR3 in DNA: TGTGCCAGCAGCTTAGAGGTTGGTCAGCCCCAGCATTTT. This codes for CASSLEVGQPQHF.

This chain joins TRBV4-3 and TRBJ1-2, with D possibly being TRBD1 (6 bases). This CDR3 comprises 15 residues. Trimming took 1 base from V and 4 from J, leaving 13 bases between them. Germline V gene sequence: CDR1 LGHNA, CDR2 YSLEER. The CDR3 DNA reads TGCGCCAGCAGCCAAGCCGGGCAGGGGACCTATGGCTACACCTTC. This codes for CASSQAGQGTYGYTF.

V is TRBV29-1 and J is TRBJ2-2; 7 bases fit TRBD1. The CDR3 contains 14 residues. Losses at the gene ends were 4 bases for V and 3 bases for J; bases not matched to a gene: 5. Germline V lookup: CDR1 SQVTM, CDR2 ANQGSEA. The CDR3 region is CSVAGGWDTGELFF. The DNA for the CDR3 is TGCAGCGTTGCAGGGGGATGGGACACCGGGGAGCTGTTTTTT.

The CDR3 is CASSWGRGAGEQYF. As DNA, the CDR3 is TGTGCCAGCAGCTGGGGACGGGGGGCCGGGGAGCAGTACTTC. The chain couples TRBV11-2 to TRBJ2-7; maybe TRBD2 (7 bases). CDR3 size: 14 residues. Trimming cost V 4 bases and J 7 bases, with 17 bases left between them. Germline V CDR1 and CDR2: SGHAT, FQNNGV.

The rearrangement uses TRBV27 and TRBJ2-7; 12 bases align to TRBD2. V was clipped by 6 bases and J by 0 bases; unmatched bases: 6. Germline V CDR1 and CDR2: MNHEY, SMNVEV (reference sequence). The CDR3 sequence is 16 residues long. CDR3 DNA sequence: TGTGCCAGCAGCTACCCGACTAGCGGGGGCTCCTACGAGCAGTACTTC. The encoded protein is CASSYPTSGGSYEQYF.

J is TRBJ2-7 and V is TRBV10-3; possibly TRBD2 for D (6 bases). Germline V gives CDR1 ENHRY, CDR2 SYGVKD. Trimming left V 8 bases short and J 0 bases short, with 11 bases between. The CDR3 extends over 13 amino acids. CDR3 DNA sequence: TGTGCCATCCGCGGGACGTTCTCCTACGAGCAGTACTTC. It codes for CAIRGTFSYEQYF.

CDR3 loop: CASSRPGGRGDTQYF. For the CDR3, the DNA is TGTGCCAGCAGTCGCCCGGGGGGCCGAGGGGATACGCAGTATTTT. V gene TRBV5-4 combines with J gene TRBJ2-3; D perhaps matches TRBD2 (7 bases). Per germline, CDR1 SGHNT and CDR2 YYREEE (reference sequence). The V and J ends lost 5 bases and 6 bases respectively, with 19 bases between them. The CDR3 loop spans 15 amino acids.

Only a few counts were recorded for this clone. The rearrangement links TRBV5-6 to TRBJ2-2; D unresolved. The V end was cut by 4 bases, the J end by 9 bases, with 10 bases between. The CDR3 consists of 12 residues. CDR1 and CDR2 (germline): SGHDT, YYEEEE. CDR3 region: CASSLGFRELFF. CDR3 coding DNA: TGTGCCAGCAGCCTAGGTTTCCGGGAGCTGTTTTTT.